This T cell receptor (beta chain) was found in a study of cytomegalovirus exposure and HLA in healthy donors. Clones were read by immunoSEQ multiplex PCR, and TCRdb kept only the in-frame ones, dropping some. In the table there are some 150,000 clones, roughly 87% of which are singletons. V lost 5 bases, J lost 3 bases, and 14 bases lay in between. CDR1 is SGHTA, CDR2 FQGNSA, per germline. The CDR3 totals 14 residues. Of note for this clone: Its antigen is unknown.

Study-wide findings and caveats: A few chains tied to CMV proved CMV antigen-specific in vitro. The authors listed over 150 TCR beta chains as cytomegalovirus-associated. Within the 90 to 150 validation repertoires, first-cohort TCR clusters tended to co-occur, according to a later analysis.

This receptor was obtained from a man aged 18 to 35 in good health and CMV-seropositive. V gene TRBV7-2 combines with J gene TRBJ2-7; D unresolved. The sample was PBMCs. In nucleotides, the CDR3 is TGTGCCAGCAGCCTTGGTTTTTATAGCTACGAGCAGTACTTC. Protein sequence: CASSLGFYSYEQYF. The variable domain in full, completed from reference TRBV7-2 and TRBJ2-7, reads GAGVSQSPSNKVTEKGKDVELRCDPISGHTALYWYRQSLGQGLEFLIYFQGNSAPDKSGLPSDRFSAERTGGSVSTLTIQRTQQEDSAVYLCASSLGFYSYEQYFGPGTRLTVT.